In its sample, the clone carrying this T cell receptor (beta chain) was seen once. This sample is part of a study of T cell responses to AZD1222 COVID-19 vaccine. The V end was cut by 1 base, the J end by 1 base, with 3 bases between. This CDR3 contains 13 residues. Looked up from germline, CDR1 is MNHEY and CDR2 is SVGAGI. Only in-frame clones appear in the TCRdb table, and some are missing; sequencing was by immunoSEQ multiplex PCR. Here the sample spans more than 85,000 clones, 81% being singletons. This material consisted of peripheral blood, taken on day 0 of AZD1222 vaccination. This sequence originates from an adult in good health. The chain recombines TRBV6-5 with TRBJ2-3, with D unresolved. The CDR3 reads CASSYYGTDTQYF. In DNA form, the CDR3 reads TGTGCCAGCAGTTACTATGGCACAGATACGCAGTATTTT.